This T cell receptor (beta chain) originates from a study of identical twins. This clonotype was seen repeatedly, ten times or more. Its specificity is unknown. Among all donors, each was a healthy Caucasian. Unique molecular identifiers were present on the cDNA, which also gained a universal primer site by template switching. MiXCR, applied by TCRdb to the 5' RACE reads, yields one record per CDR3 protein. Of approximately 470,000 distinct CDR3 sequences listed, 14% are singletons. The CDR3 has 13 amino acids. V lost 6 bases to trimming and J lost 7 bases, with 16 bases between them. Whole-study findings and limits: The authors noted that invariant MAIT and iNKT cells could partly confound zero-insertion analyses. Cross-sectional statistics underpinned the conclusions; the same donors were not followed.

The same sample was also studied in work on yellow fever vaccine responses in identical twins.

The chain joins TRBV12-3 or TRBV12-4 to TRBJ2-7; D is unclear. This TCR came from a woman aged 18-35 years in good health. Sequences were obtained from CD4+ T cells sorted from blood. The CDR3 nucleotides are TGTGCCAGCAGCACCCCTCTGGCTGGGGAGCAGTACTTC. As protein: CASSTPLAGEQYF.